This record looks at one TCR beta chain sequence and its context. No conserved phenylalanine or tryptophan is present at the end of the CDR3, so a read error is the likely explanation. This CDR3 has 12 residues. Patients aged 18 to 65 had newly diagnosed hyperthyroidism of under 2 months' duration. This specimen comes from a study of T cells in Graves' hyperthyroidism and ophthalmopathy. The investigators amplified TCR beta CDR3 regions from RNA transcripts. Researchers ran a first-round RT-PCR on the TCR CDR3 using the HTBI primer set. In TCRdb, the multiplex PCR reads were re-called with MiXCR into one record per CDR3 protein. The profile shows under 650,000 distinct CDR3 sequences, about 16% of them singletons.

The specimen sequenced was blood. The receptor was derived from a woman between 25 and 40 years old with Graves' hyperthyroidism. The chain employs TRBV12-3 or TRBV12-4 and TRBJ2-1, with D unclear. The DNA for the CDR3 is TGTGCCAGCAGCTTAGGTCGGAATGAGCAGTTCCTC. Translated: CASSLGRNEQFL.